This T cell receptor (beta chain) comes out of a study of cytomegalovirus exposure and HLA in healthy donors. Generated by immunoSEQ multiplex PCR, the TCRdb table keeps only in-frame clones and is missing some. The repertoire consists of over 150,000 clones, with 85% to 90% occurring once and the leading ten covering roughly 2.1%. General observations from the study: Researchers counted roughly 150 TCR beta chains as cytomegalovirus-associated.

V was clipped by 4 bases and J by 8 bases, with 15 bases between them. Germline lookup yields CDR1 SGHRS and CDR2 YFSETQ. The CDR3 has 13 residues. The donors were part of the validation cohort, which consisted of more than 90 subjects and was separate from the first cohort of 666 subjects. As to this clone: The antigen is undetermined.

Sequenced material: PBMCs. The V and J genes are TRBV5-1 and TRBJ1-2; possible D gene TRBD1, 5 bases. The TCR originated in a human donor in good health. The CDR3 sequence is CASSTDRQRGYTF. DNA for the CDR3: TGCGCCAGCAGCACGGACCGACAGAGGGGCTACACCTTC.